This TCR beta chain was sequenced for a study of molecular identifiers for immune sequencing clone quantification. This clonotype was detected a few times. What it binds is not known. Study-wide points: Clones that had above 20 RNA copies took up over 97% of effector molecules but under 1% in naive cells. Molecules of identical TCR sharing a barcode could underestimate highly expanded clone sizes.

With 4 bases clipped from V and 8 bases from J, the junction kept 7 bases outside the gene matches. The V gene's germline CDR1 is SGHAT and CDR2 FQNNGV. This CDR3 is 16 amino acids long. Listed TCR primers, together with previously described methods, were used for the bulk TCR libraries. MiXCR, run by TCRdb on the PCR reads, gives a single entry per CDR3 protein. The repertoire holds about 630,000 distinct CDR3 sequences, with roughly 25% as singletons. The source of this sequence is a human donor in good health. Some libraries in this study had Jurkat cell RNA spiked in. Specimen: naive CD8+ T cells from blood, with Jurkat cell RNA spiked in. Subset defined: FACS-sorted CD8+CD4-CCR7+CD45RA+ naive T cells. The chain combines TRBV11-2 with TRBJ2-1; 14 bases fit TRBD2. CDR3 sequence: CASSSTSGGAAYEQFF. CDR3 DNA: TGTGCCAGCAGCTCGACTAGCGGGGGGGCGGCCTATGAGCAGTTCTTC.